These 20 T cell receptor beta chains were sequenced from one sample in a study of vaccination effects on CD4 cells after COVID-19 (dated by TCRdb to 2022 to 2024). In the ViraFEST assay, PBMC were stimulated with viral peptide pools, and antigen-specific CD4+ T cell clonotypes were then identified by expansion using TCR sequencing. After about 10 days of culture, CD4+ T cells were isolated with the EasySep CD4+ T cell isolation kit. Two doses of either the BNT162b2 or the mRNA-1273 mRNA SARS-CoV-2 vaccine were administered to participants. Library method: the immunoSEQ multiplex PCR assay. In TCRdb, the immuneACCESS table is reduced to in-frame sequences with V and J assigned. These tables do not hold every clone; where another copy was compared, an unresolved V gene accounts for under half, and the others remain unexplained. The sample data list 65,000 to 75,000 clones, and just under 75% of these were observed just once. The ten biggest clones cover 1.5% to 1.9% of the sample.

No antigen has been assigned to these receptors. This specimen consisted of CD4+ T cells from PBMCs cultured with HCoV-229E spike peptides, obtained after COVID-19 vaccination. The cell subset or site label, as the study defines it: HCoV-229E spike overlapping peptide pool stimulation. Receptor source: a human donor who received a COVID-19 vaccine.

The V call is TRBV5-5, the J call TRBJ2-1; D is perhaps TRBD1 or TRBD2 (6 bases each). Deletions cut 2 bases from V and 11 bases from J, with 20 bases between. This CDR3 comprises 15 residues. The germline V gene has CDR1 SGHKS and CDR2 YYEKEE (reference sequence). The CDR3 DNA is TGTGCCAGCAGCTTCGATCCGGGGGCAAAAAATCAGCAGTTCTTC. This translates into CASSFDPGAKNQQFF.

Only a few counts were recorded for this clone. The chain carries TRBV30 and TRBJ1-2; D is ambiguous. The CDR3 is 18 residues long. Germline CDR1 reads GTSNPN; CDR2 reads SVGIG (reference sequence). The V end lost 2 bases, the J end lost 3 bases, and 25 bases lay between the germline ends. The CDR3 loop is CAWSTPLRLRVRDYGYTF. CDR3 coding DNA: TGTGCCTGGAGTACCCCTTTGAGGTTACGGGTTCGCGACTATGGCTACACCTTC.

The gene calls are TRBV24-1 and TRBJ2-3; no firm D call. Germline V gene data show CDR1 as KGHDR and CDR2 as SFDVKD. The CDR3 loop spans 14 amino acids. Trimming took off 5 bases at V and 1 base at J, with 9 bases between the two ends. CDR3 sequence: CATSVPEGTDTQYF. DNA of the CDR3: TGTGCCACCAGTGTTCCAGAGGGCACAGATACGCAGTATTTT.

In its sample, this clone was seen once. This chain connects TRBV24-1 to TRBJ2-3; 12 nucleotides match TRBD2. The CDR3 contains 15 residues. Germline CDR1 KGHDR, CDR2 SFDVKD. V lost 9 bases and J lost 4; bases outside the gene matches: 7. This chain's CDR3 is CATGLAGGRADTQYF. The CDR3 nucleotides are TGTGCCACCGGCCTAGCGGGGGGGCGGGCAGATACGCAGTATTTT.

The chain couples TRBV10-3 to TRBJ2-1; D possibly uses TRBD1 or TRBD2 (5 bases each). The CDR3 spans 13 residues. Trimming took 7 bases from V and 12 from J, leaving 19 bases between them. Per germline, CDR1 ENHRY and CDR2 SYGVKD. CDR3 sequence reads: CAIKGTEKSGQFF. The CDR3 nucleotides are TGTGCCATCAAAGGGACGGAGAAATCAGGGCAGTTCTTC.

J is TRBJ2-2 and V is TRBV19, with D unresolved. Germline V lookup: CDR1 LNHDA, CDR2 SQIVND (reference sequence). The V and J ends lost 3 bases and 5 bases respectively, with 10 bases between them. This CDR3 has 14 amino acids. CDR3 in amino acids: CASSIGSETGELFF. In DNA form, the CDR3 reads TGTGCCAGTAGTATCGGGTCTGAAACCGGGGAGCTGTTTTTT.

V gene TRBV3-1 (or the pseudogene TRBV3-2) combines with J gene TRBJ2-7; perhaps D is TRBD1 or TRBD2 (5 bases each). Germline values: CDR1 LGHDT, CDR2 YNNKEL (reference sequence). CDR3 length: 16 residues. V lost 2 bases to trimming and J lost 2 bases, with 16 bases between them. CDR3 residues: CASSQPGTENTYEQYV. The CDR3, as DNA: TGTGCCAGCAGCCAACCAGGGACGGAGAACACCTACGAGCAGTACGTC.

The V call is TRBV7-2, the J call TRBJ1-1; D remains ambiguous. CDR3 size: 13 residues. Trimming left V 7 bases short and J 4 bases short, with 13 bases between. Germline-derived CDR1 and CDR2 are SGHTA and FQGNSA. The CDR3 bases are TGTGCCAGCACCACCAGCCGGGTCACTGAAGCTTTCTTT. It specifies CASTTSRVTEAFF.

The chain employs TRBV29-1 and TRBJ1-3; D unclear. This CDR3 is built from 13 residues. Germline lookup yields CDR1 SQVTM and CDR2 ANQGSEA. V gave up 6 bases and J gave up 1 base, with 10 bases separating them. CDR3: CSVTEGSGNTIYF. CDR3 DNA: TGCAGCGTGACCGAGGGATCTGGAAACACCATATATTTT.

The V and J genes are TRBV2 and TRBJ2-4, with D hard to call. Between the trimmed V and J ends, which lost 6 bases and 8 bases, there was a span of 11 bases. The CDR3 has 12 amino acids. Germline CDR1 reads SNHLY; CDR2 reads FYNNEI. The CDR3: CASSLTRDIQYF. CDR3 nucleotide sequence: TGTGCCAGCAGCCTAACAAGGGACATTCAGTACTTC.

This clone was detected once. For the CDR3, the DNA is TGTGCCAGCACCTTAATAGGTGTGCCCCAGCATTTT. Its protein is CASTLIGVPQHF. The rearrangement links TRBV28 to TRBJ1-5; the D is unclear. V was trimmed by 7 bases and J by 9 bases, leaving 13 bases between them. The germline V gene encodes CDR1 MDHEN and CDR2 SYDVKM. The CDR3 extends over 12 amino acids.

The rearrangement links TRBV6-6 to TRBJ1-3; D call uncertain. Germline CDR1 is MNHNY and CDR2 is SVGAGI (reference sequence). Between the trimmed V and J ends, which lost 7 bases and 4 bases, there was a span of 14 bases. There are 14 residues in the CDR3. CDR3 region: CASIGTIPGNTIYF. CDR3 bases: TGTGCCAGCATCGGAACCATCCCCGGAAACACCATATATTTT.

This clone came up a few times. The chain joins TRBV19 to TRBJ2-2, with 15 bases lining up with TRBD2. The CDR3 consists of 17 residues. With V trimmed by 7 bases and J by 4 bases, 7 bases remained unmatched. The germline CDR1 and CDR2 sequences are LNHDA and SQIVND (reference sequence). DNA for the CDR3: TGTGCCAGTATTGGACTAGCGGGGGGGCTAAGCACCGGGGAGCTGTTTTTT. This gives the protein CASIGLAGGLSTGELFF. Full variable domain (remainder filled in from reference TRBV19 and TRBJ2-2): DGGITQSPKYLFRKEGQNVTLSCEQNLNHDAMYWYRQDPGQGLRLIYYSQIVNDFQKGDIAEGYSVSREKKESFPLTVTSAQKNPTAFYLCASIGLAGGLSTGELFFGEGSRLTVL.

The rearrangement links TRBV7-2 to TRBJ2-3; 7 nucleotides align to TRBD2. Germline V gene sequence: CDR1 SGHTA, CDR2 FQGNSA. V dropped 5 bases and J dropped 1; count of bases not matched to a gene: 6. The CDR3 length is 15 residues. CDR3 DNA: TGTGCCAGCAGCCGGAAAAGCGGGGGCACAGATACGCAGTATTTT. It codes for CASSRKSGGTDTQYF.

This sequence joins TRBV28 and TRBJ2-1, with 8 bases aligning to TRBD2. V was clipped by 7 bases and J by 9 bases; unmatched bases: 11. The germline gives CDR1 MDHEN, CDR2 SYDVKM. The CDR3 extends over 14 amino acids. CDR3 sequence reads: CASTREGPWFEQFF. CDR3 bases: TGTGCCAGCACCCGGGAGGGGCCTTGGTTTGAGCAGTTCTTC. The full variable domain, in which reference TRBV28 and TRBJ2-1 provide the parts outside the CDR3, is DVKVTQSSRYLVKRTGEKVFLECVQDMDHENMFWYRQDPGLGLRLIYFSYDVKMKEKGDIPEGYSVSREKKERFSLILESASTNQTSMYLCASTREGPWFEQFFGPGTRLTVL.

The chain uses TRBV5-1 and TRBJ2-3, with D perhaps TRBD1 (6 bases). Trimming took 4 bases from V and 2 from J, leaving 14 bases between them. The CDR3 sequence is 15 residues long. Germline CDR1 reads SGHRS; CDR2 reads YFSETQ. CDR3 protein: CASSPGQIFTDTQYF. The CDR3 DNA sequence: TGCGCCAGCAGCCCTGGACAGATATTCACAGATACGCAGTATTTT.

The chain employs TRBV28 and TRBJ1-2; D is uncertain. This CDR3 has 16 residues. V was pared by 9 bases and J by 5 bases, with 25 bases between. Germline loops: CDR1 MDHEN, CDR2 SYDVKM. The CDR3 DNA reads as TGTGCCAGTTCCTCGGGTCGGCAGATTGGGCAGTATGGCTACACCTTC. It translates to CASSSGRQIGQYGYTF.

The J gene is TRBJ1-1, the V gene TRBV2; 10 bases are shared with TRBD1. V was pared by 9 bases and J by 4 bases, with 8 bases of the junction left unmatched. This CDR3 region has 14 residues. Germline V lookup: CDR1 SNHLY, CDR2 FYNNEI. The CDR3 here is CARTPTGGFTEAFF. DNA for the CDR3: TGTGCCAGGACCCCGACAGGGGGCTTCACTGAAGCTTTCTTT.

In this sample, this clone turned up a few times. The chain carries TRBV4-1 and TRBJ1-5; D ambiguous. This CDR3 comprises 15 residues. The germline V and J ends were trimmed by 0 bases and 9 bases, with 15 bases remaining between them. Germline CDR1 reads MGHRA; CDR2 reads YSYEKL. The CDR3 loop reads CASSQDRPDAGPQHF. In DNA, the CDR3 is TGCGCCAGCAGCCAAGATCGCCCCGACGCAGGGCCCCAGCATTTT.

For the CDR3, the DNA is TGTGCCAGCAGCTTATCGGGGCCGCGGGAACAAGAGACCCAGTACTTC. Translated: CASSLSGPREQETQYF. This chain joins TRBV7-6 and TRBJ2-5; tentative D call: TRBD2 (6 bases). Deletions cut 2 bases from V and 2 bases from J, with 15 bases between. Germline V gives CDR1 SGHVS, CDR2 FNYEAQ. The CDR3 loop spans 16 amino acids. Combining the CDR3 with reference TRBV7-6 and TRBJ2-5 gives the whole variable domain GAGVSQSPRYKVTKRGQDVALRCDPISGHVSLYWYRQALGQGPEFLTYFNYEAQQDKSGLPNDRFSAERPEGSISTLTIQRTEQRDSAMYRCASSLSGPREQETQYFGPGTRLLVL.